Following are 11 T cell receptor beta chains from one sample sequenced in a study of vaccination and CD4 T cells after COVID-19. Treatment specified: roughly ten-day PBMC culture with coronavirus spike peptide pools or control peptides (ViraFEST assay). The Oncomine TCR Beta short-read assay was applied to DNA of cultured CD4+ T cells. TCRdb processed the PCR reads anew with MiXCR; each CDR3 protein has one entry. The table has about 17,000 distinct CDR3 sequences, approximately 54% seen once. These TCRs' antigens remain unknown. Sequencing used CD4+ T cells from blood, cultured in vitro. The receptors here all came from a human donor who had recovered from COVID-19.

The V gene is TRBV2, the J gene TRBJ2-7; TRBD2 matches 9 bases. CDR3 length equals 17 residues. Germline CDR1 and CDR2: SNHLY and FYNNEI. V lost 4 bases and J lost 2; bases outside the gene matches: 12. The CDR3 is CASSVSRWREGTYEQYF. The DNA of the CDR3 is TGTGCCAGCAGTGTTTCCAGGTGGCGGGAGGGAACCTACGAGCAGTACTTC.

As for this clonotype: One end of the junction varies from germline; a read error may be responsible. The chain recombines TRBV7-7 with TRBJ2-2, with TRBD1 identical over 9 bases. The CDR3 has 15 residues. From germline, CDR1 is SSHAT and CDR2 FNYEAQ (reference sequence). This CDR3 is CASSSGQGSTGELFF. CDR3 nucleotide sequence: TGTGCTAGCAGCTCCGGACAGGGGTCGACCGGGGAGCTGTTTTTT.

V and J are TRBV4-3 and TRBJ2-1; D is possibly TRBD1 (6 bases). Germline CDR1 is LGHNA and CDR2 is YSLEER. The CDR3 spans 18 residues. V was trimmed by 0 bases and J by 2 bases, leaving 17 bases between them. The CDR3 region is CASSQEQTDRSTYNEQFF. CDR3 nucleotides: TGCGCCAGCAGCCAAGAGCAGACGGACAGATCGACCTACAATGAGCAGTTCTTC.

The gene calls are TRBV10-1 and TRBJ2-1; 7 bases map to TRBD2. Germline V CDR1 and CDR2: WNHNN, SYGVQD (reference sequence). This CDR3 has 17 residues. The junction had 16 bases not matched to a gene; V was cut back by 7 bases and J by 4 bases. CDR3 loop: CASNRPWTRGIYNEQFF. The CDR3, as DNA: TGCGCCAGCAACAGACCTTGGACTAGAGGCATTTACAATGAGCAGTTCTTC.

Details on this clonotype: At one end the junction does not follow the germline gene, possibly because of a read error. V usage is TRBV7-7 and J usage is TRBJ2-3; D uncertain. The CDR3 has 13 residues. The germline V gene encodes CDR1 SSHAT and CDR2 FNYEAQ (reference sequence). The CDR3 DNA reads as TGTGCTAGCAGCTTAGAACTCAGGGATACGCAGTATTTT. Protein: CASSLELRDTQYF.

This clonotype came up a few times. The chain carries TRBV7-3 and TRBJ2-3; unclear D gene. Trimming shortened V by 3 bases and J by 0 bases, and 10 bases separated the two germline ends. Germline V gene sequence: CDR1 SGHTA, CDR2 FQGTGA. The CDR3 runs 15 residues. CDR3 residues: CASSFTSLSTDTQYF. DNA of the CDR3: TGTGCCAGCAGCTTTACGTCGTTGAGCACAGATACGCAGTATTTT.

This clonotype was seen more than once but under ten times. The rearrangement uses TRBV20-1 and TRBJ1-2; 7 positions match TRBD1. The germline CDR1 and CDR2 sequences are DFQATT and SNEGSKA (reference sequence). The CDR3 contains 12 residues. V lost 5 bases, J lost 7 bases, and 7 bases stayed unmatched. CDR3 in amino acids: CSAERQGSGYTF. CDR3 in DNA: TGCAGTGCTGAAAGACAGGGTAGTGGCTACACCTTC.

DNA of the CDR3: TGTGCCAGCAGGGCTACCGCTGGTGGAAACACCATATATTTT. This translates into CASRATAGGNTIYF. The V gene is TRBV2, the J gene TRBJ1-3, with D unclear. The ends were cut back, 6 bases at V and 3 bases at J, with 12 bases in the middle. There are 14 residues in the CDR3. The germline CDR1 and CDR2 sequences are SNHLY and FYNNEI.

The chain recombines TRBV10-3 with TRBJ1-5; D is possibly TRBD1 (6 bases). The V end was cut by 6 bases, the J end by 7 bases, with 16 bases between. Germline V gene data show CDR1 as ENHRY and CDR2 as SYGVKD. This CDR3 region has 14 residues. CDR3 protein: CAISLTGGDQPQHF. The CDR3 nucleotides are TGTGCCATCAGCCTGACAGGCGGCGACCAGCCCCAGCATTTT.

The chain uses TRBV11-2 and TRBJ2-3, with 9 bases lining up with TRBD2. The junction had 7 bases not matched to a gene; V was cut back by 6 bases and J by 3 bases. CDR3 length equals 15 residues. In germline, CDR1 is SGHAT, CDR2 FQNNGV. The CDR3 DNA sequence: TGTGCCAGCAGGCTTTTGGCGGGAGGGACAGATACGCAGTATTTT. Translating gives CASRLLAGGTDTQYF. The entire variable domain, with the rest obtained from reference TRBV11-2 and TRBJ2-3, is as follows: EAGVAQSPRYKIIEKRQSVAFWCNPISGHATLYWYQQILGQGPKLLIQFQNNGVVDDSQLPKDRFSAERLKGVDSTLKIQPAKLEDSAVYLCASRLLAGGTDTQYFGPGTRLTVL.

The V gene is TRBV23-1, the J gene TRBJ2-7; D may be TRBD1 (5 bases). TRBV23-1 is known as an ORF, though its function is uncertain. Trimming shortened V by 8 bases and J by 6 bases, and 20 bases separated the two germline ends. This CDR3 is 14 amino acids long. The CDR3 loop reads CASEQARGPSEQYF. CDR3 nucleotides: TGCGCCAGCGAACAGGCTCGAGGTCCCTCCGAGCAGTACTTC.